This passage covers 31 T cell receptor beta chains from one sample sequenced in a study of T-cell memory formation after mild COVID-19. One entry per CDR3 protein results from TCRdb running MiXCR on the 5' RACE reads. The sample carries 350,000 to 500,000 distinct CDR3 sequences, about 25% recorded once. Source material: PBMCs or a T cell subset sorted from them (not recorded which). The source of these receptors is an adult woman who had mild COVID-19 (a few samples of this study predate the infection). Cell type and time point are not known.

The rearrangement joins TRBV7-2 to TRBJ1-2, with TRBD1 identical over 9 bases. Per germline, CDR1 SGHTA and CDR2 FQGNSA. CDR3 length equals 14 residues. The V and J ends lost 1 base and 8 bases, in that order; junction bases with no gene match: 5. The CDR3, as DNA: TGTGCCAGCAGCTTAGACAGGGGGCGAGGGGGCTACACCTTC. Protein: CASSLDRGRGGYTF. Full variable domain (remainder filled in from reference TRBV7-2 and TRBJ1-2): GAGVSQSPSNKVTEKGKDVELRCDPISGHTALYWYRQSLGQGLEFLIYFQGNSAPDKSGLPSDRFSAERTGGSVSTLTIQRTQQEDSAVYLCASSLDRGRGGYTFGSGTRLTVV.

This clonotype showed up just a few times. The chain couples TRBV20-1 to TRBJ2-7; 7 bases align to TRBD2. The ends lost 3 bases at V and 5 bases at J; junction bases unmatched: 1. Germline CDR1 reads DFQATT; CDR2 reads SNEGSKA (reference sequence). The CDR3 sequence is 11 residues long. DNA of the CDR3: TGCAGTGCTAGGGGGGGGGACGAGCAGTACTTC. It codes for CSARGGDEQYF.

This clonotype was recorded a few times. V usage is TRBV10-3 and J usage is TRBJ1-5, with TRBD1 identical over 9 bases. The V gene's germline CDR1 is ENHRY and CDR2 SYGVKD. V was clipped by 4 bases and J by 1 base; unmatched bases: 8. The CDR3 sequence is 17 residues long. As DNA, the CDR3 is TGTGCCATCAGTGGGGACAGGGTACGTTCGAGCAATCAGCCCCAGCATTTT. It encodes CAISGDRVRSSNQPQHF.

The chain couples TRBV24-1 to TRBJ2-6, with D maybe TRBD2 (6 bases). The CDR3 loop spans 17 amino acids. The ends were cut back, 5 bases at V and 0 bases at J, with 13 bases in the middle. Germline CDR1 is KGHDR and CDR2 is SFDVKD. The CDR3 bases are TGTGCCACCAGTGTGGGGGGAGGAGGCTCTGGGGCCAACGTCCTGACTTTC. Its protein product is CATSVGGGGSGANVLTF.

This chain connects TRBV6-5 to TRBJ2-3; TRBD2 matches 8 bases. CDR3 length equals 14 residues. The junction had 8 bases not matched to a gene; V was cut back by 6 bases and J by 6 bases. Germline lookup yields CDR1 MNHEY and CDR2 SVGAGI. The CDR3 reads CASSRKRERDTQYF. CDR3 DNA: TGTGCCAGCAGCCGAAAGCGGGAGAGGGATACGCAGTATTTT.

The CDR3 nucleotides are TGTGCCAGCACCTACTCGACAGGGGGGTTTCCCCAGCATTTT. Its protein is CASTYSTGGFPQHF. The chain employs TRBV6-6 and TRBJ1-5, with 9 nucleotides matching TRBD1. V trimming: 7 bases; J trimming: 10 bases; junction bases outside the gene matches: 11. The CDR3 is made up of 14 amino acids. Germline loops: CDR1 MNHNY, CDR2 SVGAGI (reference sequence).

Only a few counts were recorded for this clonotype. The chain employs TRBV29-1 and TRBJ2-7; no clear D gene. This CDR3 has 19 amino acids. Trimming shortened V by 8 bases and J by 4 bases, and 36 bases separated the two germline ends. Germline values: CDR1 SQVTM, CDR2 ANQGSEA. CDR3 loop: CSIGFKADICLPPIYEQYF. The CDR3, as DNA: TGCAGCATTGGTTTCAAGGCCGATATATGCTTACCCCCGATTTACGAGCAGTACTTC.

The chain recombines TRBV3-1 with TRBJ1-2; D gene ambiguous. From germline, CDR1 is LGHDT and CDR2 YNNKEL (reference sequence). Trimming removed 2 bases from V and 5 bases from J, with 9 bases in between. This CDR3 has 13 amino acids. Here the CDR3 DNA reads TGTGCCAGCAGCCAACCTTTCGGGTATGGCTACACCTTC. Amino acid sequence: CASSQPFGYGYTF.

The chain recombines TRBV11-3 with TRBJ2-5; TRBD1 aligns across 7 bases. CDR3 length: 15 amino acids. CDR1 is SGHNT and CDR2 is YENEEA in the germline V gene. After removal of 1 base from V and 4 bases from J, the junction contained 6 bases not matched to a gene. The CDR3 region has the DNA TGTGCCAGCAGCTTAGTGTGGACAGGCGGAGAGACCCAGTACTTC. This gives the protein CASSLVWTGGETQYF.

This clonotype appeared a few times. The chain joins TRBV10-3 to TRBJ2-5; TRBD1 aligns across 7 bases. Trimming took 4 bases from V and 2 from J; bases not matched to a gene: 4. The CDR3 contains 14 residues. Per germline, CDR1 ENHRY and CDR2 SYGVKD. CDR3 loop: CAISVLDRQETQYF. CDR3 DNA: TGTGCCATCAGTGTCTTGGACAGGCAAGAGACCCAGTACTTC.

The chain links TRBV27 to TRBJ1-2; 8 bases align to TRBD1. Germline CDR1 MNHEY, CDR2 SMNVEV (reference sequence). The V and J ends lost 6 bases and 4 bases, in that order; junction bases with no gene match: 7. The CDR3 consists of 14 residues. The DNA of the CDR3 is TGTGCCAGCAGGCAGACAGGGGCGGTCTATGGCTACACCTTC. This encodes CASRQTGAVYGYTF.

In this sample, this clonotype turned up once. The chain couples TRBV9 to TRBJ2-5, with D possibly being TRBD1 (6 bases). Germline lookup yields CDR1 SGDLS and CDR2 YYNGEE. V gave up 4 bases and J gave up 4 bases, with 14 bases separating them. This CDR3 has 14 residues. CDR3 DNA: TGTGCCAGCAGCCCCCAAGGGGGTGCAGAGACCCAGTACTTC. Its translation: CASSPQGGAETQYF.

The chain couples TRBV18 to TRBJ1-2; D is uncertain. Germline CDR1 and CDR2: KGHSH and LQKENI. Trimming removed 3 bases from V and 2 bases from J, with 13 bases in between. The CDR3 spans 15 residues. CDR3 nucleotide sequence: TGTGCCAGCTCACCTACTGCACGGTACAACTATGGCTACACCTTC. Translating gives CASSPTARYNYGYTF.

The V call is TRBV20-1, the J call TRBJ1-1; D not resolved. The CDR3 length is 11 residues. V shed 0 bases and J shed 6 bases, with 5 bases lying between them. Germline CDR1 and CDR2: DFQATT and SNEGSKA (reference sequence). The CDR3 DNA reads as TGCAGTGCTAGAGATCCCCCTGAAGCTTTCTTT. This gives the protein CSARDPPEAFF.

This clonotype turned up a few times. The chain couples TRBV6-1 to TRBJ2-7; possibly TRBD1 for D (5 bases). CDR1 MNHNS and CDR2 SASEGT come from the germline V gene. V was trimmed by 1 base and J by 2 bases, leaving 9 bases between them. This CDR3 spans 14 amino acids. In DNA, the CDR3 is TGTGCCAGCAGTGAAGGGGGCACACCCTACGAGCAGTACTTC. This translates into CASSEGGTPYEQYF.

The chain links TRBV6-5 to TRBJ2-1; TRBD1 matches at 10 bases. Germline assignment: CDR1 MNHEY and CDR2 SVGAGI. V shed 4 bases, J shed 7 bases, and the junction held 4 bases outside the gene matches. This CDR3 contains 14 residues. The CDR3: CASSFDRGLNEQFF. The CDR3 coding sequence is TGTGCCAGCAGTTTTGACAGGGGGCTGAATGAGCAGTTCTTC.

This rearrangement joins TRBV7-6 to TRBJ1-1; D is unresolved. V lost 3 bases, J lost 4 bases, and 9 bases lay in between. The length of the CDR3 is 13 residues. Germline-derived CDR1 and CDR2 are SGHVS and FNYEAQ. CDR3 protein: CASSLEESTEAFF. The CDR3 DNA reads TGTGCCAGCAGCTTGGAGGAGAGCACTGAAGCTTTCTTT. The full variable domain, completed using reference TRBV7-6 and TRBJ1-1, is GAGVSQSPRYKVTKRGQDVALRCDPISGHVSLYWYRQALGQGPEFLTYFNYEAQQDKSGLPNDRFSAERPEGSISTLTIQRTEQRDSAMYRCASSLEESTEAFFGQGTRLTVV.

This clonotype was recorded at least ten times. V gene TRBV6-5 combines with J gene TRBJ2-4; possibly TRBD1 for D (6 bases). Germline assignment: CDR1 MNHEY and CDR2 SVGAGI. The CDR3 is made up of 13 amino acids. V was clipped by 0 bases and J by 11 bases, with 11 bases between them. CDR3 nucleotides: TGTGCCAGCAGTTACTCGCGACAGGCCTTTCAGTACTTC. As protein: CASSYSRQAFQYF.

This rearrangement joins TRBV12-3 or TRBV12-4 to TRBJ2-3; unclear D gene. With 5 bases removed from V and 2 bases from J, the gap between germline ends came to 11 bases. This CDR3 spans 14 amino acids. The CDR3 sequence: CASSRRQITDTQYF. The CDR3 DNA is TGTGCCAGCAGTCGTCGTCAAATCACAGATACGCAGTATTTT.

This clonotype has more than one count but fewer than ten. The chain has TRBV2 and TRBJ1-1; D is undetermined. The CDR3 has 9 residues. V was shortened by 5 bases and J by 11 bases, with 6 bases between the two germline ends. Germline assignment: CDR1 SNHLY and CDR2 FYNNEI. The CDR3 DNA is TGTGCCAGCAGTCAAGGGGCTTTCTTT. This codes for CASSQGAFF.

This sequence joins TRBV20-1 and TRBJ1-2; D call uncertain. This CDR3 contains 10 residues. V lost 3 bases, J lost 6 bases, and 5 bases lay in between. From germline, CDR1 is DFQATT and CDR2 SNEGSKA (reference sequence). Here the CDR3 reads CSASPNGYTF. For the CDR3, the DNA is TGCAGTGCTAGCCCGAATGGCTACACCTTC.

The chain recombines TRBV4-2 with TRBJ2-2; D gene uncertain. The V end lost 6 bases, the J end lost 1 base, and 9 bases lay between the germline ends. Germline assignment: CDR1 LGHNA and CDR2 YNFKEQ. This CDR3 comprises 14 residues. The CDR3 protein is CASRTDGNTGELFF. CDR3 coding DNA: TGTGCCAGCAGGACCGACGGGAACACCGGGGAGCTGTTTTTT.

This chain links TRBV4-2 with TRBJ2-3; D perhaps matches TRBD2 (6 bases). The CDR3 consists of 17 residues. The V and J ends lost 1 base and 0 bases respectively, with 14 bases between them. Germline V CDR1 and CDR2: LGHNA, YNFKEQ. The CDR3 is CASSQVPSGTSTDTQYF. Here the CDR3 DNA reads TGTGCCAGCAGCCAAGTCCCTTCGGGGACTAGCACAGATACGCAGTATTTT.

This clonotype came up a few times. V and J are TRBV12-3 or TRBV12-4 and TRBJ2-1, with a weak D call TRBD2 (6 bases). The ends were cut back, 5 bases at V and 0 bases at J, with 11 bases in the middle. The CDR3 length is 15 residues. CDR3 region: CASSGTPSSYNEQFF. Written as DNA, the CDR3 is TGTGCCAGCAGTGGGACTCCCAGCTCCTACAATGAGCAGTTCTTC.

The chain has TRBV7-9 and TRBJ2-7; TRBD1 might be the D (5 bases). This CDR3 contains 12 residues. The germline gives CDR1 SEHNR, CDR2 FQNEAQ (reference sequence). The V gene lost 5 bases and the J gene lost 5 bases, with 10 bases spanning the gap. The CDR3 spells CASSPGLDEQYF. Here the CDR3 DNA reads TGTGCCAGCAGCCCAGGGTTGGACGAGCAGTACTTC.

The CDR3 nucleotides are TGCAGTGCTAGAGAAAGGACCCGGGGTGGCTACACCTTC. Translating it yields CSARERTRGGYTF. The chain couples TRBV20-1 to TRBJ1-2; unclear D gene. V was clipped by 0 bases and J by 7 bases, with 12 bases between them. Germline V gene data show CDR1 as DFQATT and CDR2 as SNEGSKA (reference sequence). The length of the CDR3 is 13 residues.

The CDR3 loop reads CASSVGDRVYEQYF. DNA of the CDR3: TGTGCCAGCAGCGTGGGGGACAGGGTCTACGAGCAGTACTTC. The chain carries TRBV9 and TRBJ2-7; 9 positions agree with TRBD1. Germline assignment: CDR1 SGDLS and CDR2 YYNGEE. J lost 3 bases, V lost 2 bases, and 3 bases had no gene match. The CDR3 spans 14 residues.

The CDR3 here is CASSPPGTGGLNQPQHF. The CDR3 bases are TGTGCCAGCTCACCACCGGGCACAGGGGGTCTAAATCAGCCCCAGCATTTT. This chain links TRBV18 with TRBJ1-5; 8 positions agree with TRBD1. CDR3 length: 17 residues. V was clipped by 0 bases and J by 4 bases; unmatched bases: 8. The V gene's germline CDR1 is KGHSH and CDR2 LQKENI.

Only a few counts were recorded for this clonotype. The CDR3 region has the DNA TGTGCCAGCAGCACAAGCGGGGGGGCCGGTTACAATGAGCAGTTCTTC. This translates into CASSTSGGAGYNEQFF. V is TRBV7-2 and J is TRBJ2-1; 10 nucleotides align to TRBD2. The CDR3 is 16 residues long. V was clipped by 5 bases and J by 4 bases; unmatched bases: 8. Looked up from germline, CDR1 is SGHTA and CDR2 is FQGNSA.

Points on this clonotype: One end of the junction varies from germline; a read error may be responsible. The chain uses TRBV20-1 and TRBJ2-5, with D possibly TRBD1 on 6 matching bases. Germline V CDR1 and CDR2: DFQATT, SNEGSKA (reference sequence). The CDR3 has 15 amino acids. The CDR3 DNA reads TGCGGTGCTAACAATGCGGACAGTAGTAGGGAGACCCAGTACTTC. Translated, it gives CGANNADSSRETQYF.

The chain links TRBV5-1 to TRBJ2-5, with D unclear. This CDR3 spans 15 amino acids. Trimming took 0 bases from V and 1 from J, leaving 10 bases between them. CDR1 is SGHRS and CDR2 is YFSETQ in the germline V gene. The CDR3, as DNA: TGCGCCAGCAGCTTGGCCCCGGGTCGCCAAGAGACCCAGTACTTC. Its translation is CASSLAPGRQETQYF.